These 24 T cell receptor beta chains share one sample of origin, sequenced in a study of response to subunit inactivated influenza vaccine. TCRdb re-called the RT-PCR reads with MiXCR, one entry per CDR3 protein. The sample yields about 780,000 distinct CDR3 sequences, 18% seen once. This specimen consisted of PBMCs from blood, obtained around 5 days after vaccination. These receptors all come from a man aged 45-60 years who received an inactivated influenza vaccine.

The chain uses TRBV4-2 and TRBJ1-6; 10 nucleotides match TRBD1. CDR1 and CDR2 (germline): LGHNA, YNFKEQ. The CDR3 covers 16 residues. Germline trimming cut 2 bases from V and 9 bases from J; bases unmatched to any gene: 7. In DNA, the CDR3 is TGTGCCAGCAGCCAACCATCGGGACAGGGGACTTCACCCCTCCACTTT. As protein: CASSQPSGQGTSPLHF.

The chain has TRBV28 and TRBJ2-1, with 8 bases that match TRBD1. The length of the CDR3 is 17 residues. Trimming took 5 bases from V and 9 from J; bases not matched to a gene: 18. Per the germline V gene, CDR1 is MDHEN and CDR2 is SYDVKM. The CDR3 loop reads CASSGALGQVSPVEQFF. In DNA, the CDR3 is TGTGCCAGCAGTGGGGCCCTGGGACAGGTCTCTCCTGTTGAGCAGTTCTTC.

This chain joins TRBV2 and TRBJ1-2; D is unclear. Per the germline V gene, CDR1 is SNHLY and CDR2 is FYNNEI. The CDR3 loop spans 14 amino acids. Trimming left V 6 bases short and J 3 bases short, with 14 bases between. The CDR3 DNA reads TGTGCCAGCAGCCGCAGCGGGCAGGACTATGGCTACACCTTC. This gives the protein CASSRSGQDYGYTF. Full variable domain (remainder filled in from reference TRBV2 and TRBJ1-2): EPEVTQTPSHQVTQMGQEVILRCVPISNHLYFYWYRQILGQKVEFLVSFYNNEISEKSEIFDDQFSVERPDGSNFTLKIRSTKLEDSAMYFCASSRSGQDYGYTFGSGTRLTVV.

This chain connects TRBV7-7 to TRBJ2-2; D is uncertain. The CDR3 runs to 14 residues. V was pared by 6 bases and J by 2 bases, with 10 bases between. Germline loops: CDR1 SSHAT, CDR2 FNYEAQ (reference sequence). The CDR3 sequence is CASRKSPNTGELFF. The CDR3 nucleotides are TGTGCCAGCAGAAAGAGCCCTAACACCGGGGAGCTGTTTTTT.

The rearrangement links TRBV27 to TRBJ2-7; D is tentatively TRBD1 or TRBD2 (5 bases each). CDR1 MNHEY and CDR2 SMNVEV come from the germline V gene (reference sequence). The ends were cut back, 5 bases at V and 0 bases at J, with 20 bases in the middle. The CDR3 is made up of 17 amino acids. The CDR3 nucleotides read TGTGCCAGCAGTCCTATCCCCGGGACGGCGAGCTCCTACGAGCAGTACTTC. It is translated as CASSPIPGTASSYEQYF.

The genes are TRBV6-1 and TRBJ1-1; 12 bases fit TRBD1. Trimming cost V 4 bases and J 0 bases; bases outside gene matches: 6. Germline CDR1 MNHNS, CDR2 SASEGT. The CDR3 sequence is 17 residues long. The CDR3 DNA follows: TGTGCCAGCAGTGGGGGGACAGGGGGCTGGATGAACACTGAAGCTTTCTTT. This codes for CASSGGTGGWMNTEAFF.

CDR3 region: CASLSGLAGWTGELFF. The CDR3 DNA reads as TGTGCCAGCCTGTCTGGATTAGCGGGATGGACCGGGGAGCTGTTTTTT. This chain joins TRBV6-2 or TRBV6-3 and TRBJ2-2; 8 nucleotides line up with TRBD2. CDR3 length: 16 amino acids. V lost 8 bases, J lost 5 bases, and 13 bases stayed unmatched. Germline values: CDR1 MNHEY, CDR2 SVGEGT.

This clonotype was detected only a few times. The rearrangement joins TRBV6-2 or TRBV6-3 to TRBJ1-6; D uncertain. Trimming removed 5 bases from V and 7 bases from J, with 12 bases in between. This CDR3 region has 14 residues. Germline CDR1 is MNHEY and CDR2 is SVGEGT. In DNA form, the CDR3 reads TGTGCCAGCAGTCACCCGGGAGGCAATTCACCCCTCCACTTT. Translated, it gives CASSHPGGNSPLHF.

There are a few counts of this clonotype. This CDR3 reads CASSWRGEGYEQYF. CDR3 nucleotides: TGTGCCAGCAGTTGGCGAGGGGAAGGCTACGAGCAGTACTTC. The gene calls are TRBV12-3 or TRBV12-4 and TRBJ2-7; D is perhaps TRBD1 or TRBD2 (5 bases each). V lost 4 bases to trimming and J lost 3 bases, with 13 bases between them. The CDR3 extends over 14 amino acids.

This clonotype was observed a handful of times. The chain has TRBV20-1 and TRBJ2-3; possible D gene TRBD2, 5 bases. CDR1 is DFQATT and CDR2 is SNEGSKA in the germline V gene (reference sequence). This CDR3 is 14 amino acids long. The V end was cut by 6 bases, the J end by 5 bases, with 18 bases between. CDR3 DNA: TGCAGTGCCCGTATGTGGGGAGCACAAGATACGCAGTATTTT. It is translated as CSARMWGAQDTQYF.

This clonotype has a handful of counts. The CDR3 DNA follows: TGTGCCACCAGCATCGGGGTCCAGCGGGAGTACTACGAGCAGTACTTC. It codes for CATSIGVQREYYEQYF. The chain links TRBV15 to TRBJ2-7; 8 positions agree with TRBD2. The CDR3 has 16 amino acids. Trimming at V came to 4 bases and at J to 3 bases, leaving 11 bases not matched to a gene. Per the germline V gene, CDR1 is LNHNV and CDR2 is YYDKDF (reference sequence).

This chain links TRBV12-3 or TRBV12-4 with TRBJ1-6; 10 bases map to TRBD1. This CDR3 contains 13 residues. V lost 4 bases, J lost 15 bases, and 6 bases stayed unmatched. The CDR3 DNA is TGTGCCAGCAGTTCCCGGGACAGGGGCCTCCTCCACTTT. It translates to CASSSRDRGLLHF.

This clonotype occurred many times. CDR3 in DNA: TGTGCCAGCAGCCAAAACGCGGGACAGGACTATGGCTACACCTTC. Translating it yields CASSQNAGQDYGYTF. The genes are TRBV7-2 and TRBJ1-2, with 8 bases identical to TRBD1. The length of the CDR3 is 15 residues. Germline assignment: CDR1 SGHTA and CDR2 FQGNSA. Trimming removed 5 bases from V and 3 bases from J; junction bases left unmatched: 8.

A few counts support this clonotype. The chain links TRBV6-5 to TRBJ2-3; D is unresolved. V dropped 0 bases and J dropped 2 bases, with 15 bases sitting between them. Germline-derived CDR1 and CDR2 are MNHEY and SVGAGI. The CDR3 runs 17 residues. This CDR3 reads CASSYSVTLRLTDTQYF. The CDR3 bases are TGTGCCAGCAGTTACTCGGTGACGTTGAGACTCACAGATACGCAGTATTTT.

This clonotype was seen only a few times. This chain joins TRBV7-9 and TRBJ2-7; 7 bases match TRBD2. The germline V gene encodes CDR1 SEHNR and CDR2 FQNEAQ (reference sequence). V lost 5 bases, J lost 6 bases, and 4 bases stayed unmatched. This CDR3 contains 12 residues. The CDR3 nucleotides are TGTGCCAGCAGCCATGGACTAGTCGAGCAGTACTTC. Protein: CASSHGLVEQYF.

This clonotype came up a few times. The genes are TRBV12-3 or TRBV12-4 and TRBJ2-1; no definite D call. V lost 3 bases, J lost 0 bases, and 9 bases lay in between. The CDR3 totals 15 residues. The CDR3 loop is CASSFQQSSYNEQFF. DNA for the CDR3: TGTGCCAGCAGTTTCCAACAAAGCTCCTACAATGAGCAGTTCTTC.

The genes are TRBV20-1 and TRBJ2-1; 11 bases are a match to TRBD2. In germline, CDR1 is DFQATT, CDR2 SNEGSKA (reference sequence). This CDR3 comprises 14 residues. Trimming at V came to 6 bases and at J to 5 bases, leaving 6 bases not matched to a gene. This CDR3 reads CSASGTSGHNEQFF. The CDR3 coding sequence is TGCAGTGCCAGCGGGACTAGCGGACACAATGAGCAGTTCTTC.

The chain recombines TRBV5-1 with TRBJ1-1; TRBD1 matches at 8 bases. J gave up 4 bases and V 4 bases, and 9 bases lay outside the gene matches. The CDR3 covers 15 residues. Germline V gene data show CDR1 as SGHRS and CDR2 as YFSETQ. The CDR3 loop reads CASSGQGAGSTEAFF. The CDR3 bases are TGCGCCAGCAGCGGGCAGGGGGCCGGGAGCACTGAAGCTTTCTTT.

The chain is built from TRBV28 and TRBJ1-4, with 8 bases fitting TRBD1. J was trimmed by 8 bases and V by 5 bases; bases with no gene match: 10. This CDR3 spans 15 amino acids. Per germline, CDR1 MDHEN and CDR2 SYDVKM. CDR3 coding DNA: TGTGCCAGCAGTCCTGGACAGGGCGGTTGGGAAAAACTGTTTTTT. This encodes CASSPGQGGWEKLFF.

The chain employs TRBV28 and TRBJ2-1, with a weak D call TRBD2 (6 bases). The germline V and J ends were trimmed by 7 bases and 4 bases, with 11 bases remaining between them. The CDR3 runs 13 residues. Germline V lookup: CDR1 MDHEN, CDR2 SYDVKM. In nucleotides, the CDR3 is TGTGCCAGCAAGGGACTCCTATACAATGAGCAGTTCTTC. Its protein is CASKGLLYNEQFF.

This clonotype was observed at least ten times. This chain joins TRBV3-1 and TRBJ1-3, with D unresolved. The ends were cut back, 0 bases at V and 2 bases at J, with 14 bases in the middle. CDR1 is LGHDT, CDR2 YNNKEL, per germline (reference sequence). There are 17 residues in the CDR3. CDR3 sequence (DNA): TGTGCCAGCAGCCAAGATGGTCGTAGGAGCACTGGAAACACCATATATTTT. Translated, it gives CASSQDGRRSTGNTIYF.

There are many counts of this clonotype. V is TRBV15 and J is TRBJ2-1, with 7 bases identical to TRBD1. Unmatched junction bases numbered 8, after V lost 7 bases and J lost 5 bases. In germline, CDR1 is LNHNV, CDR2 YYDKDF (reference sequence). This CDR3 is 14 amino acids long. CDR3 amino acids: CATKPRDSNNEQFF. CDR3 in DNA: TGTGCCACCAAACCCCGGGACAGTAACAATGAGCAGTTCTTC.

V usage is TRBV20-1 and J usage is TRBJ1-2; D unresolved. The germline gives CDR1 DFQATT, CDR2 SNEGSKA (reference sequence). Trimming removed 6 bases from V and 2 bases from J, with 16 bases in between. The CDR3 sequence is 14 residues long. The CDR3 DNA reads as TGCAGTGCCCAGTTGGCCGAGAGAAACTATGGCTACACCTTC. Translation gives CSAQLAERNYGYTF.

The V and J genes are TRBV5-1 and TRBJ2-3, with 7 bases fitting TRBD1. Unmatched junction bases numbered 4, after V lost 0 bases and J lost 0 bases. Germline V gene sequence: CDR1 SGHRS, CDR2 YFSETQ. The CDR3 is 16 amino acids. The CDR3 spells CASSLEGQASTDTQYF. DNA for the CDR3: TGCGCCAGCAGCTTGGAAGGACAGGCCAGCACAGATACGCAGTATTTT.